Listed below are T cell receptor beta chains from one sample, sequenced in a study of long-term antiretroviral therapy in people with HIV. Measured with immunoSEQ multiplex PCR; TCRdb has only the in-frame clones, and not every one. The table includes about 28,000 clones, about 86% detected once. Here the sequenced sample was unsorted PBMCs, taken 0.8 years after starting antiretroviral therapy. The receptor set was obtained from a woman aged 30 to 39 with HIV. The CDR3 runs from the conserved cysteine through the conserved F or W. The order of the fields is J gene, clone size, V gene, D gene, CDR3 protein, CDR3 DNA. The D gene is left open where the match is weak. Clone size appears in some rows only: once, few, many, or a class for an expanded clone.

j_call: TRBJ1-1; clone_size: NA; v_call: TRBV25-1; d_call: NA; cdr3_aa: CASRKRDGRNTEAFF; cdr3_nt: TGTGCCAGCAGGAAACGGGACGGCCGAAACACTGAAGCTTTCTTT
j_call: TRBJ2-3; clone_size: NA; v_call: TRBV6-4; d_call: TRBD2; cdr3_aa: CASSDSGAGDLDTQYF; cdr3_nt: TGTGCCAGCAGTGACTCCGGAGCGGGGGACTTAGATACGCAGTATTTT
j_call: TRBJ1-2; clone_size: few; v_call: TRBV10-3; d_call: NA; cdr3_aa: CAISDLGENYGYTF; cdr3_nt: TGTGCCATCAGTGATCTCGGGGAAAACTATGGCTACACCTTC
j_call: TRBJ1-5; clone_size: NA; v_call: TRBV7-6; d_call: TRBD1; cdr3_aa: CASSLGDRSNQPQHF; cdr3_nt: TGTGCCAGCAGCCTGGGGGACAGGAGCAATCAGCCCCAGCATTTT
j_call: TRBJ1-1; clone_size: NA; v_call: TRBV6-6; d_call: NA; cdr3_aa: CASSYFGGTNTEAFF; cdr3_nt: TGTGCCAGCAGTTATTTCGGGGGGACCAACACTGAAGCTTTCTTT
j_call: TRBJ1-1; clone_size: NA; v_call: TRBV2; d_call: TRBD1; cdr3_aa: CASRTTGGAENTEAFF; cdr3_nt: TGTGCCAGCAGGACTACAGGGGGCGCAGAGAACACTGAAGCTTTCTTT
j_call: TRBJ1-5; clone_size: NA; v_call: TRBV2; d_call: NA; cdr3_aa: CASTAGAGSNQPQHF; cdr3_nt: TGTGCCAGCACGGCGGGGGCTGGAAGCAATCAGCCCCAGCATTTT
j_call: TRBJ2-2; clone_size: NA; v_call: TRBV6-1; d_call: NA; cdr3_aa: CASSRGPMTGELFF; cdr3_nt: TGTGCCAGCAGCCGGGGGCCGATGACCGGGGAGCTGTTTTTT
j_call: TRBJ1-4; clone_size: NA; v_call: TRBV7-9; d_call: NA; cdr3_aa: CASSRRPVADLATNEKLFF; cdr3_nt: TGTGCCAGCAGCCGTAGGCCGGTTGCCGACCTTGCAACTAATGAAAAACTGTTTTTT
j_call: TRBJ2-1; clone_size: NA; v_call: TRBV6-1; d_call: TRBD1; cdr3_aa: CASSGGTGLINEQFF; cdr3_nt: TGTGCCAGCAGTGGCGGGACAGGACTAATCAATGAGCAGTTCTTC
j_call: TRBJ1-1; clone_size: NA; v_call: TRBV5-1; d_call: NA; cdr3_aa: CASSLLGLETEAFF; cdr3_nt: TGCGCCAGCAGCTTGTTGGGACTAGAGACTGAAGCTTTCTTT
j_call: TRBJ1-5; clone_size: NA; v_call: TRBV11-2; d_call: NA; cdr3_aa: CASSLGAGFNQPQHF; cdr3_nt: TGTGCCAGCAGCTTAGGGGCAGGCTTCAATCAGCCCCAGCATTTT
j_call: TRBJ1-6; clone_size: NA; v_call: TRBV28; d_call: TRBD1; cdr3_aa: CASSPTGVITLHF; cdr3_nt: TGTGCCAGCAGTCCAACAGGGGTCATCACCCTCCACTTT
j_call: TRBJ2-3; clone_size: NA; v_call: TRBV7-2; d_call: TRBD2; cdr3_aa: CASSLRGGADTQYF; cdr3_nt: TGTGCCAGCAGCTTACGGGGGGGCGCAGATACGCAGTATTTT
j_call: TRBJ1-3; clone_size: NA; v_call: TRBV30; d_call: NA; cdr3_aa: CAFSLISGNTIYF; cdr3_nt: TGTGCCTTTAGCCTTATTTCTGGAAACACCATATATTTT
j_call: TRBJ1-1; clone_size: NA; v_call: TRBV25-1; d_call: NA; cdr3_aa: CASSERGIGTEAFF; cdr3_nt: TGTGCCAGCAGTGAAAGGGGTATCGGCACTGAAGCTTTCTTT
j_call: TRBJ2-5; clone_size: NA; v_call: TRBV4-2; d_call: NA; cdr3_aa: CASSQVGGSETQYF; cdr3_nt: TGTGCCAGCAGCCAAGTGGGAGGTTCTGAGACCCAGTACTTC
j_call: TRBJ2-7; clone_size: NA; v_call: TRBV5-8; d_call: TRBD1; cdr3_aa: CASSMMGQGRYEQYF; cdr3_nt: TGTGCCAGCAGCATGATGGGACAGGGGCGGTACGAGCAGTACTTC
j_call: TRBJ2-1; clone_size: NA; v_call: TRBV11-2; d_call: NA; cdr3_aa: CASSLGTQVGQFF; cdr3_nt: TGTGCCAGCAGCTTAGGGACCCAAGTTGGGCAGTTCTTC
j_call: TRBJ2-2; clone_size: NA; v_call: TRBV19; d_call: NA; cdr3_aa: CASKGSPDTGELFF; cdr3_nt: TGTGCCAGTAAAGGATCCCCGGACACCGGGGAGCTGTTTTTT
j_call: TRBJ1-1; clone_size: NA; v_call: TRBV5-6; d_call: NA; cdr3_aa: CASSPGVTNTEAFF; cdr3_nt: TGTGCCAGCAGCCCGGGAGTTACGAACACTGAAGCTTTCTTT
j_call: TRBJ1-3; clone_size: NA; v_call: TRBV6-1; d_call: NA; cdr3_aa: CASSETGNPSGNTIYF; cdr3_nt: TGTGCCAGCAGTGAAACGGGGAATCCGTCTGGAAACACCATATATTTT
j_call: TRBJ2-2; clone_size: NA; v_call: TRBV7-2; d_call: TRBD1; cdr3_aa: CASSLGTGGTSGELFF; cdr3_nt: TGTGCCAGCAGTTTAGGGACAGGGGGCACGTCCGGGGAGCTGTTTTTT
j_call: TRBJ1-1; clone_size: NA; v_call: TRBV27; d_call: NA; cdr3_aa: CASSFTGNTEAFF; cdr3_nt: TGTGCCAGCAGTTTCACAGGGAACACTGAAGCTTTCTTT
j_call: TRBJ2-2; clone_size: NA; v_call: TRBV7-8; d_call: TRBD1; cdr3_aa: CASSLISGTGVIGELFF; cdr3_nt: TGTGCCAGCAGCTTGATCTCCGGGACAGGGGTGATCGGGGAGCTGTTTTTT
j_call: TRBJ1-3; clone_size: NA; v_call: TRBV11-2; d_call: NA; cdr3_aa: CASSLGVKSGNTIYF; cdr3_nt: TGTGCCAGCAGCTTGGGGGTGAAGTCCGGAAACACCATATATTTT
j_call: TRBJ2-3; clone_size: NA; v_call: TRBV29-1; d_call: NA; cdr3_aa: CSVMSPSTDTQYF; cdr3_nt: TGCAGCGTTATGTCACCGAGCACAGATACGCAGTATTTT